Shown below are 2 T cell receptor beta chains from a single sample sequenced in a study of cytomegalovirus exposure and HLA in healthy donors. A multiplex PCR was run with 60 Vbeta primers and 13 Jbeta primers. The protocol was immunoSEQ multiplex PCR, while the TCRdb copy is restricted to in-frame clones and leaves out a portion. The sample shows about 280,000 clones, 85% to 90% of them seen only once. Sequencing input: PBMCs. The receptors here all came from a woman aged 18-29 years in good health and CMV-seronegative.

This clone was counted a few times. The chain recombines TRBV29-1 with TRBJ1-2, with 8 nucleotides matching TRBD1. V lost 5 bases, J lost 5 bases, and 10 bases stayed unmatched. Germline CDR1 reads SQVTM; CDR2 reads ANQGSEA. The CDR3 spans 14 residues. CDR3 region: CSVRRGLVEYGYTF. CDR3 nucleotides: TGCAGCGTTCGCAGGGGGCTAGTGGAGTATGGCTACACCTTC. Full variable domain (rest looked up from reference TRBV29-1 and TRBJ1-2): SAVISQKPSRDICQRGTSLTIQCQVDSQVTMMFWYRQQPGQSLTLIATANQGSEATYESGFVIDKFPISRPNLTFSTLTVSNMSPEDSSIYLCSVRRGLVEYGYTFGSGTRLTVV.

This clone appeared a single time. The genes are TRBV7-2 and TRBJ2-1; tentatively, D is TRBD2 (6 bases). Germline V gene sequence: CDR1 SGHTA, CDR2 FQGNSA. The ends were cut back, 5 bases at V and 1 base at J, with 15 bases in the middle. This CDR3 spans 16 amino acids. The CDR3 DNA reads TGTGCCAGCAGCATAAATCGGGGGATATCCTACAATGAGCAGTTCTTC. It codes for CASSINRGISYNEQFF.